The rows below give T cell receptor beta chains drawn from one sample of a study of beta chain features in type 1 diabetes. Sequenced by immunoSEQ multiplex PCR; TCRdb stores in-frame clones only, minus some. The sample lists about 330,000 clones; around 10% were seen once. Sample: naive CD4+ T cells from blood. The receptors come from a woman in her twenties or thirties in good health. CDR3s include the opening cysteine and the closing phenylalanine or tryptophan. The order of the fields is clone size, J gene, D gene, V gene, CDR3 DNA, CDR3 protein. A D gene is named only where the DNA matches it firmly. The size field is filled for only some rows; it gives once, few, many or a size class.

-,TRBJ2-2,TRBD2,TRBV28,TGTGCCAGCAGTTTAGGCGGGAGAAAGGCCGGGGAGCTGTTTTTT,CASSLGGRKAGELFF
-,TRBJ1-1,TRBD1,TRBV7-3,TGTGCCAGCAGCCAGGGACAGGGGACTGAAGCTTTCTTT,CASSQGQGTEAFF
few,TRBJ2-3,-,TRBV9,TGTGCCAGCAGCGGTCTCCGGGTCTCAAGCACAGATACGCAGTATTTT,CASSGLRVSSTDTQYF
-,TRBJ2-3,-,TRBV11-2,TGTGCCAGCAGCTTAGAAAGGAGAAGCACAGATACGCAGTATTTT,CASSLERRSTDTQYF
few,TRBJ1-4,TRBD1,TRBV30,TGTGCCTGGGAATCTGACAGGGCTAATGAAAAACTGTTTTTT,CAWESDRANEKLFF
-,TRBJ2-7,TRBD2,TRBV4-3,TGCGCCAGCAGCCAAGATGGGATTAGCGGGAACTACGAGCAGTACTTC,CASSQDGISGNYEQYF
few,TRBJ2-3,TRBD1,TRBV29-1,TGCAGCGTTGGGACAGGGAGCACAGCTACGCAGTATTTT,CSVGTGSTATQYF
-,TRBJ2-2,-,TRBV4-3,TGCGCCAGCAGCCGATCCTTGGCGGGCCCCGGGGAGCTGTTTTTT,CASSRSLAGPGELFF
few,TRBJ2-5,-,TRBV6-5,TGTGCCAGCAGTTCCGAAGGGGGGGGGCAAGAGACCCAGTACTTC,CASSSEGGGQETQYF
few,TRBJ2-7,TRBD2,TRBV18,TGTGCCAGCTCACCAATAGAGGTAGCGGGGACCTACGAGCAGTACTTC,CASSPIEVAGTYEQYF
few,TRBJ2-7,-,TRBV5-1,TGCGCCAGCAGTTTGCGGCCGGGATCATCCTACGAGCAGTACTTC,CASSLRPGSSYEQYF
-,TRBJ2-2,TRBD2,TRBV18,TGTGCCAGCTCACCTCAACGACTAGCGGGGACGAACACCGGGGAGCTGTTTTTT,CASSPQRLAGTNTGELFF
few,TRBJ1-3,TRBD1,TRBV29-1,TGCAGCGCCGGGACAGGGGTGAACACCATATATTTT,CSAGTGVNTIYF
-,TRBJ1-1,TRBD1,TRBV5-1,TGCGCCAGCAGCTTTCCCGCGGACAGGGCCCTCAACACTGAAGCTTTCTTT,CASSFPADRALNTEAFF
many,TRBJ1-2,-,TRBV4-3,TGCGCCAGCAGCCAAGATTACGGGTCCTATGGCTACACCTTC,CASSQDYGSYGYTF
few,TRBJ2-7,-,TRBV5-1,TGCGCCAGCAGCTGGGCCGGGACAACTTATTCGGAGAACGAGCAGTACTTC,CASSWAGTTYSENEQYF
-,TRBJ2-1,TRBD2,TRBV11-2,TGTGCCAGCTCCCTGGGACTAGGGGAATACAATGAGCAGTTCTTC,CASSLGLGEYNEQFF